This T cell receptor (beta chain) was sequenced for a study of blood T cells in healthy people across ages (dated by TCRdb to 2015 to 2017). About the full investigation: In model experiments, template switching captured roughly one uniquely barcoded TCR beta cDNA molecule for every two T cells. Using the same blood draw, the study looked at two additional independent replicas of 1 million unique cDNA reads for two donors, one aged 18 to 30 and the other aged 80 or older. To track age-related changes in TCR beta repertoire diversity, the study relied on deep sequencing normalized with unique cDNA molecular identifiers. Donors of different ages were randomly distributed across sequencing lanes to avoid experimental bias. The donors were divided into four age groups: young (average 16 years), middle-aged (around 41), aged (approximately 62) and long-lived (roughly 86). Summary of the overall study and its limitations: Estimates of total diversity based on one million sequenced T cells were considered lower bounds and underestimates. Conclusive comparison of naive and antigen-experienced compartments was prevented by the profiling of bulk unsorted PBMCs. Observed TCR beta diversity per million T cells fell roughly linearly with age, and a significant reduction was already apparent by age about 38. Observed TCR beta diversity correlated strongly with the percentage of naive T cells measured by flow cytometry. The long-lived group showed more naive CD4+ T cells, fewer expanded clones and increased TCR diversity than the aged group, suggesting age selection. Because the CMV infection status of the donors was unknown, age-related changes in expanded clonotypes may potentially have been confounded.

For this chain, trimming is 0 bases at the V end and 0 bases at the J end, and the number of junction bases without a gene match is 7. CDR1 and CDR2 are drawn from the germline V gene: KGHDR, SFDVKD. Including cysteine and phenylalanine, the CDR3 has 19 amino acids. Solely the CDR3 DNA is kept, with 57 bases framed from the first base. Systemically healthy Caucasian individuals from Russia, 35 to 40 in total and aged about 6 to 90 years, were included as donors. Each donor gave approximately 9.3 milliliters of peripheral blood, collected into EDTA-treated Vacutainer tubes. PBMCs were isolated by Ficoll-Paque density-gradient centrifugation, with at least 6 million obtained per sample. Total RNA was extracted from PBMCs with Trizol reagent, with at least 5.5 micrograms obtained per sample. The percentages of naive CD45RAhigh/CD27high T cells were determined by flow cytometry on a PBMC aliquot from every donor.

Receptors were amplified or captured by 5' RACE. Sequencing used an Illumina HiSeq 2500. The second PCR ran for roughly 6 to 11 cycles and used a J-beta primer mix along with a sample-barcoded 5' primer. Each TCR beta cDNA molecule received a unique molecular identifier from a template-switch 5' adaptor carrying 12 random nucleotides. Each sample yielded at least 2.5 million CDR3-containing paired-end reads. First-strand cDNA synthesis was performed from all RNA using the Mint cDNA synthesis kit, with priming by a TRBC-specific oligonucleotide. After uracil-DNA glycosylase treatment, a first 18-cycle PCR used universal primers M1SS and BC2_uni_R on all cDNA. The study's own analysis went as follows. Normalization of each sample was performed by random selection of 1 million high-quality reads, each carrying a distinct molecular identifier. Instead of being binned into consensus sequences, reads that shared molecular identifiers were thrown out. MiTCR, with a Q25 quality threshold and the strictest error-elimination algorithm, was used for CDR3 identification, clonotype clustering and error correction. A nonparametric unseen species model with Euler transformation was used to estimate a lower bound on total TCR beta diversity. TCRdb handled the public reads itself, with Q25 trimming in fastp and clone calling in MiXCR, and kept productive beta chains. Rows are combined by CDR3 protein, so each entry shows the most common genes and DNA. These V and J calls originate from TCRdb's pipeline instead of the authors' own analysis. Here the sample has about 970,000 distinct CDR3 sequences; roughly 51% occur a single time. The leading ten clones occupy about a fifth of the sample.

Worth noting for this clonotype: Its binding antigen is unknown. The record has no base qualities; no much larger clone is one base away.

The receptor was derived from a woman aged 55-70 years in good health. The chain is assembled from TRBV24-1 and TRBJ2-2, with TRBD2 identical over 9 junction bases. Specimen: blood. At the DNA level, the sequence is TGTGCCACCAGTGATTTGTCTAGCGGGACCACATCGAACACCGGGGAGCTGTTTTTT. Its protein is CATSDLSSGTTSNTGELFF.